Included here is one TCR beta chain sequence, with context. In the authors' workflow: Reference gene primer amplification in the assay estimated nucleated cell counts. Measured with immunoSEQ multiplex PCR; TCRdb has only the in-frame clones, and not every one. The V and J calls and clone size come from that table; D and trimming were worked out from the DNA. The data show hundreds of thousands of clones, about 90% seen once. These data come from a study of blood T cell repertoires in COVID-19. Study-level information: Acute and convalescent COVID-19 specimens originated in the United States, Italy and Spain. Nucleic acid was either cDNA or gDNA, and it came from T cells, B-cell-depleted T cells, or PBMCs.

From germline, CDR1 is MGHRA and CDR2 YSYEKL. J lost 6 bases, V lost 4 bases, and 7 bases had no gene match. The CDR3 totals 14 residues. The chain has TRBV4-1 and TRBJ1-2; 8 bases are shared with TRBD1. This sequence originates from a woman in her 30s with COVID-19, enrolled during active disease. The sequencing input was peripheral blood. CDR3 protein: CASSRGQGGNGYTF. The CDR3 region has the DNA TGCGCCAGCAGCCGAGGACAGGGAGGGAATGGCTACACCTTC.